This TCR beta chain is drawn from a study of T cells expressing NK-cell markers. The germline V gene has CDR1 SGHDT and CDR2 YYEEEE. CDR3 length: 18 amino acids. Broader study findings: Six or seven donors had dominant NKG2C+ clonotypes that comprised about 1.0-7.0% of their CD8+ T cells.

Each CDR3 protein gets one entry in TCRdb, which reprocessed the 5' RACE reads and gives no DNA. The table counts around 140,000 distinct CDR3 sequences; 9% to 15% lies in the top ten. Points on this clonotype: Its cognate antigen is unknown.

This TCR derives from a man between 18 and 35 years old in good health. The chain carries TRBV5-6 and TRBJ2-2; TCRdb designates TRBD2, a call that cannot be tested without DNA. Sequencing was performed on blood T cells: a sorted CD56 or NKG2C T cell subset, CD4+ or CD8+ T cells, or bulk PBMC T cells (not recorded which). This chain's CDR3 is CASSLEFGLAPNTGELFF.